Included here is one T cell receptor (beta chain) sequence, with context. This table comes from immunoSEQ multiplex PCR, and its TCRdb copy is limited to in-frame clones, with some not included. The sample shows about 99,000 clones, approximately 88% of them seen only once. This sample was included in a study of T cell responses to AZD1222 COVID-19 vaccine. With 5 bases clipped from V and 2 bases from J, the junction kept 10 bases outside the gene matches. The CDR3 totals 16 residues. Germline V gives CDR1 MNHEY, CDR2 SMNVEV (reference sequence). The chain uses TRBV27 and TRBJ1-2; 8 nucleotides agree with TRBD1. The sample here was peripheral blood, taken on day 0 of AZD1222 vaccination. The origin of this receptor is an adult in good health. The CDR3 is CASSPGGQVTNYGYTF. The CDR3 DNA follows: TGTGCCAGCAGTCCAGGGGGACAGGTTACCAACTATGGCTACACCTTC.